There are a few counts of the clone carrying this T cell receptor (beta chain). Antigen: not known. The data were taken from a study of T-cell memory formation after mild COVID-19. The CDR3 totals 19 residues. Trimming cost V 1 base and J 2 bases, with 21 bases left between them. CDR1 and CDR2 (germline): MNHEY, SMNVEV (reference sequence). One entry per CDR3 protein, called by TCRdb with MiXCR from the 5' RACE reads. The sample consists of roughly 170,000 distinct CDR3 sequences, about a fifth of them appearing once. Points from the study as a whole: CD4+ contracting clones were found mainly in CM and EM, and CD8+ ones in EMRA. Memory cells collected pre-infection included some clones that later responded, suggesting cross-reactive memory joined.

The J gene is TRBJ2-1, the V gene TRBV27; the D is unclear. The receptor was derived from an adult woman who had mild COVID-19 (a few samples of this study predate the infection). Cell type and time point are not known. The material sequenced was PBMCs or a T cell subset sorted from them (not recorded which). The CDR3 reads CASSLLKGRSLLAYNEQFF. The CDR3 nucleotides are TGTGCCAGCAGTTTATTAAAGGGCAGAAGCCTCTTAGCCTACAATGAGCAGTTCTTC.